These 6 T cell receptor beta chains came from one sample sequenced in a study of blood T cell repertoires in COVID-19. The assay was immunoSEQ multiplex PCR, and TCRdb's table has in-frame clones only and misses some. The table has just under 90,000 clones, 72% seen once; the top ten hold roughly an eighth. Sequencing used peripheral blood. These receptors all stem from a woman of 80 years or more with acute or convalescent COVID-19.

This clone was counted between two and nine times. The V and J genes are TRBV24-1 and TRBJ1-1, with D tentatively TRBD1 (6 bases). Germline V CDR1 and CDR2: KGHDR, SFDVKD. This CDR3 has 15 amino acids. V lost 4 bases and J lost 4, with 15 bases in between. The CDR3 loop reads CATSDSLGGGTEAFF. Here the CDR3 DNA reads TGTGCCACCAGTGACTCCCTGGGAGGGGGCACTGAAGCTTTCTTT.

The chain uses TRBV15 and TRBJ1-1, with D possibly TRBD1 on 5 matching bases. Germline loops: CDR1 LNHNV, CDR2 YYDKDF (reference sequence). This CDR3 contains 14 residues. V was pared by 3 bases and J by 6 bases, with 14 bases between. The CDR3 nucleotides are TGTGCCACCAGCAGTCAGATAGGGGATCCTGAAGCTTTCTTT. Protein product: CATSSQIGDPEAFF.

The chain carries TRBV15 and TRBJ2-4, with D possibly being TRBD1 (5 bases). Germline V lookup: CDR1 LNHNV, CDR2 YYDKDF (reference sequence). This CDR3 spans 15 amino acids. V was clipped by 0 bases and J by 4 bases, with 10 bases between them. The CDR3 region is CATSRDPDKKNIQYF. CDR3 in DNA: TGTGCCACCAGCAGAGACCCGGACAAGAAAAACATTCAGTACTTC. Drawing the rest from reference TRBV15 and TRBJ2-4, the complete variable domain is DAMVIQNPRYQVTQFGKPVTLSCSQTLNHNVMYWYQQKSSQAPKLLFHYYDKDFNNEADTPDNFQSRRPNTSFCFLDIRSPGLGDTAMYLCATSRDPDKKNIQYFGAGTRLSVL.

The chain links TRBV6-2 or TRBV6-3 to TRBJ1-1, with 8 positions matching TRBD1. V trimming: 2 bases; J trimming: 9 bases; junction bases outside the gene matches: 8. The CDR3 contains 14 residues. Per the germline V gene, CDR1 is MNHEY and CDR2 is SVGEGT. CDR3 sequence reads: CASSYPPPGGKAFF. Here the CDR3 DNA reads TGTGCCAGCAGTTACCCTCCCCCAGGGGGCAAAGCTTTCTTT.

In nucleotides, the CDR3 is TGTGCCAGCAGCACTCGAACTAGCGGGGGGTCTAGCACAGATACGCAGTATTTT. It codes for CASSTRTSGGSSTDTQYF. This chain links TRBV9 with TRBJ2-3, with 12 bases that match TRBD2. Germline CDR1 and CDR2: SGDLS and YYNGEE. The ends lost 4 bases at V and 0 bases at J; junction bases unmatched: 9. This CDR3 is built from 18 residues.

This chain links TRBV27 with TRBJ2-2; the match to TRBD2 covers 14 bases. Germline V gene sequence: CDR1 MNHEY, CDR2 SMNVEV (reference sequence). V was clipped by 4 bases and J by 5 bases; unmatched bases: 9. The CDR3 sequence is 18 residues long. CDR3 sequence (DNA): TGTGCCAGCAGTTCCCGGACTAGCGGGGGGCTTATAACCGGGGAGCTGTTTTTT. Translated: CASSSRTSGGLITGELFF.